This T cell receptor beta chain was observed in a study of blood T cell repertoires in COVID-19. Libraries were prepared by immunoSEQ multiplex PCR; TCRdb keeps only in-frame clonotypes and omits some of them. Of roughly 50,000 clones in the sample, 70% to 90% were seen once. The CDR3 runs to 14 residues. Germline trimming cut 9 bases from V and 6 bases from J; bases unmatched to any gene: 10. Germline loops: CDR1 KGHDR, CDR2 SFDVKD. The sequencing sample was made of peripheral blood. V and J are TRBV24-1 and TRBJ2-3, with 8 bases lining up with TRBD1. The receptor comes from a woman aged 55-70 years with acute or convalescent COVID-19. The chain's CDR3 is CATCFDRGSDTQYF. The CDR3 DNA sequence: TGTGCCACCTGCTTCGACAGGGGTTCGGATACGCAGTATTTT.